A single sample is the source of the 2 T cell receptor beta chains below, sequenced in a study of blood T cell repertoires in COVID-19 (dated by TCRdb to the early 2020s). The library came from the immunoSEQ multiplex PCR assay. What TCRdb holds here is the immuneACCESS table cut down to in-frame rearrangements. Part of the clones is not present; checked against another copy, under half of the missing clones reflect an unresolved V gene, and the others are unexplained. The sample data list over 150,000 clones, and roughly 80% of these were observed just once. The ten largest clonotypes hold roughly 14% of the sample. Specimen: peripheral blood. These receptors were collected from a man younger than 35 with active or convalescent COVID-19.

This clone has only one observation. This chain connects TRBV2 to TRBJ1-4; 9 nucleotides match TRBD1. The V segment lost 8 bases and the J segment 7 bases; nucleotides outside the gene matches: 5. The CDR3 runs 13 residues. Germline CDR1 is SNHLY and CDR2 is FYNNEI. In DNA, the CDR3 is TGTGCCAGCGGGAGGGACAGGGTTGAAAAACTGTTTTTT. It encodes CASGRDRVEKLFF.

CDR3: CASSHVEEKNYGYTF. CDR3 nucleotides: TGTGCCAGCAGCCATGTGGAGGAGAAGAACTATGGCTACACCTTC. The V and J genes are TRBV14 and TRBJ1-2, with D uncertain. With 3 bases removed from V and 2 bases from J, the gap between germline ends came to 13 bases. The CDR3 extends over 15 amino acids. CDR1 and CDR2 (germline): SGHDN, FVKESK. The full variable domain, completed using reference TRBV14 and TRBJ1-2, is EAGVTQFPSHSVIEKGQTVTLRCDPISGHDNLYWYRRVMGKEIKFLLHFVKESKQDESGMPNNRFLAERTGGTYSTLKVQPAELEDSGVYFCASSHVEEKNYGYTFGSGTRLTVV.